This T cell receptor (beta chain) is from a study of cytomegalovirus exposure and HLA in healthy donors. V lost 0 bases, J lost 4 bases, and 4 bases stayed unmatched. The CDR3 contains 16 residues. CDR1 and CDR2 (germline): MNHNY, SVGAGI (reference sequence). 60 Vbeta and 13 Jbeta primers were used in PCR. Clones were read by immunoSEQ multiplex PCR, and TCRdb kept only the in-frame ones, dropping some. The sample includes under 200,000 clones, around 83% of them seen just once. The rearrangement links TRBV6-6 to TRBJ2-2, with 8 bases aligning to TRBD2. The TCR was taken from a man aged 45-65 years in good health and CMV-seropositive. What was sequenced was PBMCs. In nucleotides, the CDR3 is TGTGCCAGCAGTTACTCTCTAGCGGGTTCCACCGGGGAGCTGTTTTTT. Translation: CASSYSLAGSTGELFF.